This entry describes one T cell receptor beta chain. The ends were cut back, 0 bases at V and 5 bases at J, with 13 bases in the middle. Germline V lookup: CDR1 MNHNY, CDR2 SVGAGI (reference sequence). The CDR3 is made up of 15 amino acids. The sample belongs to a study of blood T cell repertoires in COVID-19. At the level of the study: Sites in the United States, Italy and Spain provided acute and convalescent COVID-19 samples. Sample material is recorded as cDNA or gDNA derived from T cells, B-cell-depleted T cells, or PBMCs.

As originally analysed: For nucleated cells, counts were estimated from reference gene primer amplification. Using immunoSEQ multiplex PCR, the repertoire was profiled, and TCRdb retains in-frame clones only, with some absent. V and J calls plus clone size are reproduced from that table; the DNA served to infer D and trimming. The sample has 40,000 to 55,000 clones, 80% to 90% seen once. The TCR sequence derives from a man aged 65-85 years with active COVID-19. What was sequenced was peripheral blood. The chain employs TRBV6-6 and TRBJ1-2; possible D gene TRBD1, 6 bases. CDR3 protein: CASSYSARGEYGYTF. The CDR3, as DNA: TGTGCCAGCAGTTACTCGGCCAGGGGCGAATATGGCTACACCTTC.